The source of this T cell receptor beta chain is a study of early T cells in non-severe SARS-CoV-2 infection (dated by TCRdb to the early 2020s). About the full investigation: Because TCR sequencing was done on bulk RNA from unsorted whole blood, the alpha and beta chains could not be paired.

Library generation was performed with 5' RACE. Sequenced on a NextSeq 500. In the TCR library protocol, unique molecular identifiers were attached to individual cDNA molecules to correct for PCR bias and sequencing error. Both TCR alpha and beta chains were sequenced, and tight co-correlation was observed between alpha and beta sequence abundances in each sample. The study's own analysis went as follows. V gene, J gene and CDR3 annotation of TCR sequences was performed with Decombinator V4. TCRs were defined as expanded if a significant change between any two time points was detected under a Poisson model with p below 0.0001. TCR abundances were normalised to the total number of TCRs sequenced per sample and were expressed as counts per million. MAIT TCRs were defined by TRAV1-2 paired with TRAJ12, TRAJ20 or TRAJ33, and iNKT TCRs by TRAV10 paired with TRAJ18. VDJdb, accessed 1 November 2021, was searched for CMV, EBV and SARS-CoV-2 annotated TCRs, with TCRs annotated for multiple antigens excluded. TCRdb reprocessed the public reads (quality trimming at Q25 with fastp, clone calling with MiXCR) and kept in-frame beta chains. Here each entry gathers all rows of one CDR3 protein and keeps the most common genes and DNA. The V and J calls, along with clone size, are taken from TCRdb and not from the paper's own processing. In all, the sample holds roughly 83,000 distinct CDR3 sequences, and about 10% of those were seen once. The biggest ten clones account for around 7.5% of the sample.

The study was a case-control design nested within a healthcare worker cohort in London, UK, with weekly nasopharyngeal swab PCR tests and blood sampling. Healthcare workers were enrolled in the week of the UK lockdown, from 23 to 31 March 2020, and were followed every week for up to roughly 15 weeks. This clonotype was counted a few times. There is no known antigen for this receptor. The input lacks base qualities; no much larger clone sits a single base away. Study-wide findings and limitations: VDJdb matching was skewed toward anti-spike CD8 responses and likely underestimated virus-specific expansions, missing private and CD4 specificities.

Ends trimmed: V by 4 bases, J by 7 bases; bases unmatched to a gene: 9. From a lookup of the germline V gene (reference sequence), CDR1 and CDR2 are LGHDT and YNNKEL. The CDR3 spans 15 residues, from the cysteine through the phenylalanine. Just CDR3 DNA is preserved here, 45 bases in frame from base 1. The sample was whole blood, taken at baseline. Here the chain combines TRBV3-1 and TRBJ2-2; 7 middle bases align to TRBD2. This receptor was taken from an adult who was a healthcare worker with PCR-confirmed SARS-CoV-2 infection or an uninfected control (not recorded which). The CDR3 region has the sequence CASSRGGSGIGELFF. The nucleotide sequence is given as TGTGCCAGCAGCCGAGGCGGGAGTGGTATCGGGGAGCTGTTTTTT.